The clone carrying this T cell receptor (beta chain) appeared once. What it binds is unknown. The sample originates from a study of post-analysis software for immune sequencing data. Turning to the study itself: There were relapsing-remitting, secondary progressive and progressive-relapsing multiple sclerosis among the disease courses included.

Study observations and caveats: Those samples that were prepared in the same batch co-clustered strongly by F measure. There were roughly 5 TRBV segments more frequent in patients than controls, and TRBV5-6, TRBV5-1 and TRBV20-1 were among them. Those with multiple sclerosis, the patient group, showed significantly lower normalized Chao1 diversity than controls.

Germline assignment: CDR1 MNHEY and CDR2 SMNVEV (reference sequence). The CDR3 runs to 18 residues. The V gene end was trimmed by 5 bases and the J gene end by 2 bases; junction bases not matched to a gene: 10. Included in the TCR beta cDNA libraries were unique molecular identifiers. A single record per CDR3 protein comes from TCRdb applying MiXCR to the PCR reads. Here the sample spans around 710,000 distinct CDR3 sequences, about 43% being singletons. This receptor was taken from a girl aged 5-17 years with multiple sclerosis. The chain links TRBV27 to TRBJ2-5; 14 bases line up with TRBD2. Sequences were obtained from blood. The CDR3 sequence: CASSLAGLAGEGQETQYF. CDR3 sequence (DNA): TGTGCCAGCAGTCTTGCGGGACTAGCGGGAGAAGGGCAAGAGACCCAGTACTTC.